What follows are 18 T cell receptor beta chains derived from one specimen sequenced in a study of shared clonotypes between healthy human individuals. Cells designated naive CD8 were CD45RO-negative and were positively selected for CCR7, with terminally differentiated effector memory CD45RA+ cells excluded. Some clones are missing from TCRdb's copy, which holds only in-frame ones; the method was immunoSEQ multiplex PCR. Of 550,000 to 750,000 clones listed, 95% to 96% are singletons. The sequenced sample was naive CD8+ T cells sorted from blood. The source is a woman in her 30s in good health.

This chain uses TRBV10-2 with TRBJ2-1, with a possible D match to TRBD1 (6 bases). Germline lookup yields CDR1 WSHSY and CDR2 SAAADI. This CDR3 is built from 11 residues. Deletions cut 6 bases from V and 7 bases from J, with 7 bases between. The CDR3, as DNA: TGCGCCAGCAGGGGACATAATGAGCAGTTCTTC. This encodes CASRGHNEQFF.

Only one count was recorded for this clone. This sequence joins TRBV4-1 and TRBJ2-2; possible D gene TRBD2, 7 bases. The V gene's germline CDR1 is MGHRA and CDR2 YSYEKL. CDR3 length equals 15 residues. Trimming stripped 0 bases from V and 4 bases from J, with 9 bases between. The CDR3 here is CASSQEGGATGELFF. CDR3 sequence (DNA): TGCGCCAGCAGCCAAGAAGGGGGGGCCACCGGGGAGCTGTTTTTT.

This chain uses TRBV7-3 with TRBJ2-7; D possibly matches TRBD1 or TRBD2 (5 bases each). From germline, CDR1 is SGHTA and CDR2 FQGTGA. CDR3 length: 15 amino acids. Trimming pared 1 base from V and 3 bases from J, leaving 13 bases between. CDR3 bases: TGTGCCAGCAGCTTAATGGGACGGACGGACTACGAGCAGTACTTC. Its protein is CASSLMGRTDYEQYF.

The genes are TRBV27 and TRBJ1-5; possibly TRBD1 for D (5 bases). This CDR3 is 15 amino acids long. CDR1 and CDR2 (germline): MNHEY, SMNVEV (reference sequence). V lost 0 bases to trimming and J lost 7 bases, with 13 bases between them. The CDR3: CASSLSTGTGQPQHF. In DNA, the CDR3 is TGTGCCAGCAGTTTATCGACGGGGACTGGGCAGCCCCAGCATTTT.

The chain is built from TRBV15 and TRBJ2-2, with D possibly being TRBD1 (6 bases). The CDR3 consists of 15 residues. V lost 7 bases and J 0 bases, leaving 12 bases between the germline ends. Germline loops: CDR1 LNHNV, CDR2 YYDKDF (reference sequence). This CDR3 is CATNSGTTNTGELFF. CDR3 in DNA: TGTGCCACCAACTCCGGGACAACGAACACCGGGGAGCTGTTTTTT. The complete variable domain, with remaining parts taken from reference TRBV15 and TRBJ2-2, reads DAMVIQNPRYQVTQFGKPVTLSCSQTLNHNVMYWYQQKSSQAPKLLFHYYDKDFNNEADTPDNFQSRRPNTSFCFLDIRSPGLGDTAMYLCATNSGTTNTGELFFGEGSRLTVL.

The V gene is TRBV11-2, the J gene TRBJ2-1; 8 bases are shared with TRBD2. This CDR3 region has 11 residues. Germline V gene lookup returns CDR1 SGHAT and CDR2 FQNNGV. V dropped 9 bases and J dropped 7; count of bases not matched to a gene: 2. The CDR3 nucleotides read TGTGCCAGTACTAGCGGTAATGAGCAGTTCTTC. It codes for CASTSGNEQFF.

The chain links TRBV27 to TRBJ1-1, with D unclear. Trimming stripped 2 bases from V and 5 bases from J, with 9 bases between. The germline CDR1 and CDR2 sequences are MNHEY and SMNVEV (reference sequence). The CDR3 length is 13 residues. CDR3 nucleotide sequence: TGTGCCAGCAGTTTAAGCCCCTTAACTGAAGCTTTCTTT. Translation gives CASSLSPLTEAFF.

The chain carries TRBV6-6 and TRBJ2-7; no firm D call. V was shortened by 0 bases and J by 6 bases, with 12 bases between the two germline ends. Looked up from germline, CDR1 is MNHNY and CDR2 is SVGAGI (reference sequence). The CDR3 consists of 14 residues. The DNA for the CDR3 is TGTGCCAGCAGTTACTCAAGTGAGTCTGGCGAGCAGTACTTC. Residues: CASSYSSESGEQYF.

This chain joins TRBV5-6 and TRBJ2-7; 8 bases match TRBD1. The CDR3 length is 14 residues. Germline CDR1 and CDR2: SGHDT and YYEEEE. The ends lost 0 bases at V and 3 bases at J; junction bases unmatched: 2. CDR3 DNA: TGTGCCAGCAGCTTGGGGACAGGGTTCTACGAGCAGTACTTC. As protein: CASSLGTGFYEQYF. Full variable domain (rest looked up from reference TRBV5-6 and TRBJ2-7): DAGVTQSPTHLIKTRGQQVTLRCSPKSGHDTVSWYQQALGQGPQFIFQYYEEEERQRGNFPDRFSGHQFPNYSSELNVNALLLGDSALYLCASSLGTGFYEQYFGPGTRLTVT.

The rearrangement uses TRBV28 and TRBJ2-7, with TRBD2 identical over 10 bases. Germline CDR1 MDHEN, CDR2 SYDVKM. J was trimmed by 1 base and V by 8 bases; bases with no gene match: 11. This CDR3 has 16 amino acids. CDR3 amino acids: CASGDPGTSDSYEQYF. The CDR3 nucleotides are TGTGCCAGCGGAGATCCAGGGACTAGCGATTCCTACGAGCAGTACTTC.

The chain carries TRBV5-8 and TRBJ1-3; D is uncertain. V lost 4 bases and J 0 bases, leaving 11 bases between the germline ends. CDR1 SGHTS and CDR2 YDEGEE come from the germline V gene. The CDR3 has 15 residues. Here the CDR3 reads CASSEGWVSGNTIYF. The CDR3 DNA reads as TGTGCCAGCAGCGAGGGATGGGTCTCTGGAAACACCATATATTTT.

The chain has TRBV5-8 and TRBJ1-5; the match to TRBD1 covers 7 bases. The germline V gene has CDR1 SGHTS and CDR2 YDEGEE. This CDR3 is built from 15 residues. V dropped 1 base and J dropped 2; count of bases not matched to a gene: 3. The CDR3, as DNA: TGTGCCAGCAGCTTGAGGCAGGGGGGCAATCAGCCCCAGCATTTT. It is translated as CASSLRQGGNQPQHF.

This clone was observed once. The chain recombines TRBV6-5 with TRBJ2-1; 7 bases map to TRBD2. The CDR3 sequence is 12 residues long. Losses at the gene ends were 9 bases for V and 7 bases for J; bases not matched to a gene: 6. Germline lookup yields CDR1 MNHEY and CDR2 SVGAGI. In DNA, the CDR3 is TGTGCCAGTCTGGGGGGGAAGAATGAGCAGTTCTTC. Amino acid sequence: CASLGGKNEQFF.

The chain employs TRBV9 and TRBJ2-1; TRBD2 agrees at 13 bases. The CDR3 is 21 residues long. Germline CDR1 and CDR2: SGDLS and YYNGEE. V lost 4 bases to trimming and J lost 8 bases; unmatched junction nucleotides: 24. In nucleotides, the CDR3 is TGTGCCAGCAGCCCTTGGCCCCTCGTCGGACTAGCGGGAGTAGGTTTGTATGAGCAGTTCTTC. Translating it yields CASSPWPLVGLAGVGLYEQFF. Looking up the rest from reference TRBV9 and TRBJ2-1 gives the full variable domain: DSGVTQTPKHLITATGQRVTLRCSPRSGDLSVYWYQQSLDQGLQFLIQYYNGEERAKGNILERFSAQQFPDLHSELNLSSLELGDSALYFCASSPWPLVGLAGVGLYEQFFGPGTRLTVL.

V and J are TRBV27 and TRBJ1-1, with unresolved D. Looked up from germline, CDR1 is MNHEY and CDR2 is SMNVEV (reference sequence). CDR3 length: 13 amino acids. V lost 2 bases, J lost 4 bases, and 8 bases lay in between. The CDR3 spells CASSLVGSTEAFF. CDR3 in DNA: TGTGCCAGCAGTTTAGTAGGGTCCACTGAAGCTTTCTTT.

The rearrangement joins TRBV25-1 to TRBJ2-5; D is ambiguous. TRBJ2-7 matches the DNA end more closely, so the J call is doubtful. The CDR3 is made up of 12 amino acids. Germline V CDR1 and CDR2: MGHDK, SYGVNS. The CDR3 nucleotides read TGTGCCAGCAGTGCAGACTCCTACGAGCAGTACTTC. Residues: CASSADSYEQYF.

The chain couples TRBV21-1 to TRBJ1-5. TRBV21-1 is noted as a pseudogene. The CDR3 spans 18 residues. The CDR3 bases are TGTGCCAGCAGCAAAAGACGGGGGGCAGGGACTAGCAATCAGCCCCAGCATTTT. The encoded protein is CASSKRRGAGTSNQPQHF.

This clone was seen a single time. The chain couples TRBV11-1 to TRBJ2-5, with 8 bases fitting TRBD1. Trimming cost V 5 bases and J 3 bases; bases outside gene matches: 8. In germline, CDR1 is SGHAT, CDR2 FQDESV (reference sequence). The CDR3 extends over 15 amino acids. DNA for the CDR3: TGTGCCAGCAGCCCCAGACAGGGGTCCAAAGAGACCCAGTACTTC. It yields the protein CASSPRQGSKETQYF.